Following are 14 T cell receptor beta chains from one sample sequenced in a study of cytomegalovirus exposure and HLA in healthy donors. Researchers ran the PCR with 60 Vbeta and 13 Jbeta primers. The assay was immunoSEQ multiplex PCR, and TCRdb's table has in-frame clones only and misses some. Here the sample spans more than 150,000 clones, roughly four fifths being singletons. The specimen was PBMCs. Receptors originate from a woman under 30 in good health and CMV-seronegative.

This chain uses TRBV29-1 with TRBJ1-1; TRBD1 is a possible D gene (5 bases). V was trimmed by 2 bases and J by 0 bases, leaving 7 bases between them. This CDR3 is 13 amino acids long. Germline V gene sequence: CDR1 SQVTM, CDR2 ANQGSEA. Here the CDR3 DNA reads TGCAGCGTTGAACACAGGTTGAACACTGAAGCTTTCTTT. Translating gives CSVEHRLNTEAFF.

This rearrangement joins TRBV25-1 to TRBJ2-5; unclear D gene. The CDR3 covers 14 residues. Per the germline V gene, CDR1 is MGHDK and CDR2 is SYGVNS. V was clipped by 0 bases and J by 1 base, with 6 bases between them. This chain's CDR3 is CASSEYNSQETQYF. CDR3 nucleotide sequence: TGTGCCAGCAGTGAATATAACAGCCAAGAGACCCAGTACTTC.

The rearrangement uses TRBV27 and TRBJ2-1; the match to TRBD2 covers 12 bases. Germline-derived CDR1 and CDR2 are MNHEY and SMNVEV (reference sequence). The CDR3 spans 16 residues. Trimming cost V 1 base and J 6 bases; bases outside gene matches: 4. CDR3: CASSLFSSGRANEQFF. CDR3 bases: TGTGCCAGCAGTTTATTTTCTAGCGGGAGGGCCAATGAGCAGTTCTTC.

This clone was found once. The chain uses TRBV2 and TRBJ2-3; D is possibly TRBD2 (5 bases). The V and J ends lost 8 bases and 0 bases respectively, with 12 bases between them. The CDR3 is 14 amino acids. Germline V CDR1 and CDR2: SNHLY, FYNNEI. The chain's CDR3 is CASPPRGSTDTQYF. CDR3 in DNA: TGTGCCAGCCCCCCTAGAGGGAGCACAGATACGCAGTATTTT.

The chain joins TRBV7-4 to TRBJ2-7; 7 nucleotides align to TRBD1. With 1 base clipped from V and 2 bases from J, the junction kept 8 bases outside the gene matches. In germline, CDR1 is SGHVT, CDR2 SQSDAQ. There are 16 residues in the CDR3. The CDR3 reads CASSLGTGRPPYEQYF. CDR3 bases: TGTGCCAGCAGCTTAGGGACAGGCAGGCCCCCCTACGAGCAGTACTTC. Full variable domain (missing parts from reference TRBV7-4 and TRBJ2-7): GAGVSQSPRYKVAKRGRDVALRCDSISGHVTLYWYRQTLGQGSEVLTYSQSDAQRDKSGRPSGRFSAERPERSVSTLKIQRTEQGDSAVYLCASSLGTGRPPYEQYFGPGTRLTVT.

This chain links TRBV11-2 with TRBJ2-3, with D tentatively TRBD2 (5 bases). Between the trimmed V and J ends, which lost 1 base and 3 bases, there was a span of 14 bases. The germline gives CDR1 SGHAT, CDR2 FQNNGV. The CDR3 runs 16 residues. DNA for the CDR3: TGTGCCAGCAGCTTAGTCCTAACTAGTCCTACAGATACGCAGTATTTT. Its translation is CASSLVLTSPTDTQYF.

The rearrangement links TRBV28 to TRBJ1-5, with D hard to call. Trimming cost V 4 bases and J 0 bases, with 10 bases left between them. This CDR3 contains 15 residues. Germline V CDR1 and CDR2: MDHEN, SYDVKM. The CDR3 region is CASSWGAYSNQPQHF. CDR3 coding DNA: TGTGCCAGCAGTTGGGGAGCCTATAGCAATCAGCCCCAGCATTTT.

V is TRBV5-1 and J is TRBJ2-5, with no clear D. Germline loops: CDR1 SGHRS, CDR2 YFSETQ. Trimming left V 2 bases short and J 2 bases short, with 7 bases between. The CDR3 loop spans 13 amino acids. Here the CDR3 reads CASSFQRQETQYF. Written as DNA, the CDR3 is TGCGCCAGCAGCTTTCAGAGGCAAGAGACCCAGTACTTC.

V and J are TRBV4-2 and TRBJ2-7; possible D gene TRBD2, 6 bases. Germline V gene lookup returns CDR1 LGHNA and CDR2 YNFKEQ. This CDR3 has 14 residues. V was clipped by 4 bases and J by 5 bases, with 15 bases between them. CDR3 in DNA: TGTGCCAGCAGCCGAATAGAGGGGAGGAACGAGCAGTACTTC. This translates into CASSRIEGRNEQYF.

The chain employs TRBV11-2 and TRBJ1-1; perhaps TRBD1 as D (5 bases). Germline loops: CDR1 SGHAT, CDR2 FQNNGV. V was shortened by 5 bases and J by 0 bases, with 13 bases between the two germline ends. This CDR3 has 15 amino acids. The CDR3 is CASSRGIPMNTEAFF. DNA of the CDR3: TGTGCCAGCAGCCGGGGGATACCCATGAACACTGAAGCTTTCTTT. The variable domain in full, with the rest retrieved from reference TRBV11-2 and TRBJ1-1, is EAGVAQSPRYKIIEKRQSVAFWCNPISGHATLYWYQQILGQGPKLLIQFQNNGVVDDSQLPKDRFSAERLKGVDSTLKIQPAKLEDSAVYLCASSRGIPMNTEAFFGQGTRLTVV.

This chain links TRBV14 with TRBJ1-2, with 8 bases that match TRBD1. Germline V gene sequence: CDR1 SGHDN, CDR2 FVKESK. J was trimmed by 1 base and V by 1 base; bases with no gene match: 5. The CDR3 contains 16 residues. Written as DNA, the CDR3 is TGTGCCAGCAGCCAAGGGGGGACAGGTGTTAACTATGGCTACACCTTC. Translation gives CASSQGGTGVNYGYTF. Supplemented by reference TRBV14 and TRBJ1-2, the full variable domain reads EAGVTQFPSHSVIEKGQTVTLRCDPISGHDNLYWYRRVMGKEIKFLLHFVKESKQDESGMPNNRFLAERTGGTYSTLKVQPAELEDSGVYFCASSQGGTGVNYGYTFGSGTRLTVV.

The chain employs TRBV7-2 and TRBJ2-7; 13 nucleotides match TRBD2. The CDR3 spans 18 residues. V shed 1 base, J shed 5 bases, and the junction held 11 bases outside the gene matches. Germline values: CDR1 SGHTA, CDR2 FQGNSA. CDR3: CASSLGLGGTSGKNEQYF. As DNA, the CDR3 is TGTGCCAGCAGCTTAGGACTTGGGGGGACTAGCGGGAAGAACGAGCAGTACTTC.

The V and J genes are TRBV25-1 and TRBJ2-3, with D possibly matching TRBD2 (5 bases). The CDR3 runs to 15 residues. Germline V gene sequence: CDR1 MGHDK, CDR2 SYGVNS. V was clipped by 5 bases and J by 5 bases, with 17 bases between them. The CDR3 nucleotides are TGTGCCAGCAGTTCCGGCGGGCAGTTCGGAGATACGCAGTATTTT. Encoded protein: CASSSGGQFGDTQYF.

This chain uses TRBV5-1 with TRBJ2-3; D is uncertain. V was trimmed by 0 bases and J by 6 bases, leaving 11 bases between them. The CDR3 sequence is 14 residues long. Germline loops: CDR1 SGHRS, CDR2 YFSETQ. The CDR3 nucleotides read TGCGCCAGCAGCTTGGACGACCCGGAGGATACGCAGTATTTT. Encoded protein: CASSLDDPEDTQYF.